One TCR beta chain is described in this entry. Its antigen is unidentified. The data stem from a study of cytomegalovirus exposure and HLA in healthy donors. Study results and caveats: It was likely that a cluster of highly shared sequence variants was a sequencing artifact.

The PCR contained 60 Vbeta and 13 Jbeta primers. TCRdb's copy holds only in-frame clones and misses some; the assay was immunoSEQ multiplex PCR. The data show 150,000 or so clones, 70% to 85% seen once. The germline V gene encodes CDR1 MNHEY and CDR2 SMNVEV (reference sequence). The CDR3 consists of 15 residues. The V end lost 2 bases, the J end lost 2 bases, and 11 bases lay between the germline ends. The clonotype was recovered from a man aged 25 to 45 in good health and CMV-seropositive. The sequenced sample consisted of PBMCs. The chain recombines TRBV27 with TRBJ2-3, with D hard to call. The CDR3 nucleotides are TGTGCCAGCAGTTTAGACGGAGTACCCACAGATACGCAGTATTTT. Amino acid sequence: CASSLDGVPTDTQYF.